The next 21 T cell receptor beta chains were all read from a single sample in a study of blood T cell repertoires in COVID-19. TCRdb's copy holds only in-frame clones and misses some; the assay was immunoSEQ multiplex PCR. The repertoire holds approximately 200,000 clones, about 88% seen once, with roughly 2.9% in the top ten. Sequencing used peripheral blood. These receptors were obtained from a woman in her twenties or thirties with active or convalescent COVID-19.

The chain links TRBV28 to TRBJ1-5, with a tentative D call TRBD1 (6 bases). From germline, CDR1 is MDHEN and CDR2 SYDVKM. This CDR3 region has 15 residues. Deletions cut 6 bases from V and 0 bases from J, with 12 bases between. The CDR3 bases are TGTGCCAGCAGCACCGGACAGTATAGCAATCAGCCCCAGCATTTT. As protein: CASSTGQYSNQPQHF.

The V gene is TRBV15, the J gene TRBJ2-3, with TRBD2 matching over 14 bases. The CDR3 is made up of 18 amino acids. V was clipped by 2 bases and J by 4 bases; unmatched bases: 8. Germline CDR1 and CDR2: LNHNV and YYDKDF (reference sequence). The CDR3 reads CATSRKGLAGVFPDTQYF. CDR3 sequence (DNA): TGTGCCACCAGCAGAAAGGGACTAGCGGGAGTCTTCCCAGATACGCAGTATTTT.

The chain couples TRBV9 to TRBJ1-2, with D perhaps TRBD1 (6 bases). Germline CDR1 and CDR2: SGDLS and YYNGEE. The CDR3 has 16 residues. Deletions cut 0 bases from V and 4 bases from J, with 16 bases between. CDR3 nucleotide sequence: TGTGCCAGCAGCGTAGAAGGCAGGGGAACGATCTATGGCTACACCTTC. It yields the protein CASSVEGRGTIYGYTF.

This clone has ten or more counts. The chain uses TRBV11-1 and TRBJ2-1; D is uncertain. Germline values: CDR1 SGHAT, CDR2 FQDESV (reference sequence). Trimming left V 5 bases short and J 9 bases short, with 20 bases between. This CDR3 has 15 amino acids. The CDR3 DNA reads TGTGCCAGCAGCGCCTTTTGGGCGTATGCTATTGAGCAGTTCTTC. It is translated as CASSAFWAYAIEQFF.

The CDR3 DNA reads as TGTGCCAGCAGCCAAGCCTCGACTTATGGCTACACCTTC. It yields the protein CASSQASTYGYTF. This chain links TRBV7-6 with TRBJ1-2, with D uncertain. Deletions cut 5 bases from V and 5 bases from J, with 12 bases between. Germline CDR1 is SGHVS and CDR2 is FNYEAQ. The CDR3 contains 13 residues.

The chain is built from TRBV6-1 and TRBJ1-2; 10 nucleotides line up with TRBD1. Germline loops: CDR1 MNHNS, CDR2 SASEGT. The V gene end was trimmed by 0 bases and the J gene end by 7 bases; junction bases not matched to a gene: 2. The length of the CDR3 is 14 residues. DNA for the CDR3: TGTGCCAGCAGTGAAGCTCGACAGGGGGCTGGCTACACCTTC. It translates to CASSEARQGAGYTF.

The CDR3 bases are TGTGCCAGCAGCTTGTGGGCAGAAGAGACCCAGTACTTC. Its translation: CASSLWAEETQYF. This chain connects TRBV5-6 to TRBJ2-5; D unclear. Per germline, CDR1 SGHDT and CDR2 YYEEEE. V was cut by 1 base and J by 3 bases, with 7 bases left in between. The CDR3 is 13 amino acids.

This chain connects TRBV16 to TRBJ1-2; 9 nucleotides line up with TRBD1. The CDR3 loop spans 13 amino acids. V was pared by 7 bases and J by 5 bases, with 5 bases of the junction left unmatched. Looked up from germline, CDR1 is KGHSY and CDR2 is FQNENV. In nucleotides, the CDR3 is TGTGCCAGCAAAGGGACAGGGTTATATGGCTACACCTTC. Its protein is CASKGTGLYGYTF.

The chain has TRBV2 and TRBJ1-5; D is undetermined. Germline CDR1 reads SNHLY; CDR2 reads FYNNEI. CDR3 length: 12 amino acids. Trimming left V 6 bases short and J 7 bases short, with 10 bases between. This CDR3 reads CASSLRPQPQHF. CDR3 DNA: TGTGCCAGCAGCCTCAGGCCCCAGCCCCAGCATTTT. Full variable domain (remainder filled in from reference TRBV2 and TRBJ1-5): EPEVTQTPSHQVTQMGQEVILRCVPISNHLYFYWYRQILGQKVEFLVSFYNNEISEKSEIFDDQFSVERPDGSNFTLKIRSTKLEDSAMYFCASSLRPQPQHFGDGTRLSIL.

This rearrangement joins TRBV19 to TRBJ2-7; D remains unclear. Germline V gives CDR1 LNHDA, CDR2 SQIVND (reference sequence). The CDR3 consists of 11 residues. V shed 5 bases and J shed 5 bases, with 7 bases lying between them. The CDR3 protein is CASSSLNEQYF. The CDR3 nucleotides are TGTGCCAGTAGTTCACTTAACGAGCAGTACTTC.

The rearrangement links TRBV4-1 to TRBJ2-1, with TRBD2 identical over 11 bases. V dropped 0 bases and J dropped 12; count of bases not matched to a gene: 10. The germline CDR1 and CDR2 sequences are MGHRA and YSYEKL. The CDR3 sequence is 16 residues long. CDR3 sequence (DNA): TGCGCCAGCAGCCAAGATCAGGGAACTAGCGGGAGACGGCAGTTCTTC. This codes for CASSQDQGTSGRRQFF.

The gene calls are TRBV7-9 and TRBJ1-1; D not resolved. The CDR3 spans 14 residues. Germline V lookup: CDR1 SEHNR, CDR2 FQNEAQ (reference sequence). Trimming cost V 0 bases and J 3 bases, with 8 bases left between them. CDR3 DNA: TGTGCCAGCAGCTTAGCGATGGCCCACACTGAAGCTTTCTTT. Protein: CASSLAMAHTEAFF. Full variable domain (outside the CDR3, taken from reference TRBV7-9 and TRBJ1-1): DTGVSQNPRHKITKRGQNVTFRCDPISEHNRLYWYRQTLGQGPEFLTYFQNEAQLEKSRLLSDRFSAERPKGSFSTLEIQRTEQGDSAMYLCASSLAMAHTEAFFGQGTRLTVV.

The chain is built from TRBV5-1 and TRBJ2-1; 10 nucleotides line up with TRBD2. The germline V gene encodes CDR1 SGHRS and CDR2 YFSETQ. The CDR3 has 15 amino acids. V lost 4 bases and J lost 1; bases outside the gene matches: 2. CDR3 sequence: CASSTSGTSYNEQFF. CDR3 DNA sequence: TGCGCCAGCAGCACTAGCGGGACGTCCTACAATGAGCAGTTCTTC.

V and J are TRBV14 and TRBJ1-4; D gene unclear. The CDR3 spans 14 residues. Deletions cut 0 bases from V and 8 bases from J, with 10 bases between. Germline lookup yields CDR1 SGHDN and CDR2 FVKESK. The CDR3 reads CASSQENRYEKLFF. CDR3 sequence (DNA): TGTGCCAGCAGCCAAGAAAATCGGTACGAAAAACTGTTTTTT.

The chain carries TRBV28 and TRBJ2-7, with 10 bases that match TRBD2. This CDR3 is 17 amino acids long. Germline CDR1 MDHEN, CDR2 SYDVKM. Trimming cost V 5 bases and J 0 bases; bases outside gene matches: 10. CDR3 DNA sequence: TGTGCCAGCAGTCCCCAAGGAGCGGGAGGGTTCTCCTACGAGCAGTACTTC. Its translation: CASSPQGAGGFSYEQYF.

This clone was counted a few times. The chain has TRBV18 and TRBJ2-2; TRBD2 aligns across 10 bases. The CDR3 extends over 17 amino acids. In germline, CDR1 is KGHSH, CDR2 LQKENI. V lost 3 bases to trimming and J lost 6 bases; unmatched junction nucleotides: 10. The DNA of the CDR3 is TGTGCCAGCTCACCCAAAGCGGGAGGGCTTGGAGCCGGGGAGCTGTTTTTT. Its translation is CASSPKAGGLGAGELFF.

V usage is TRBV30 and J usage is TRBJ2-3; 7 positions agree with TRBD2. Germline CDR1 reads GTSNPN; CDR2 reads SVGIG (reference sequence). The CDR3 loop spans 14 amino acids. Trimming at V came to 5 bases and at J to 2 bases, leaving 7 bases not matched to a gene. For the CDR3, the DNA is TGTGCCTGGGGATCAGCGGGGTCCACAGATACGCAGTATTTT. The encoded protein is CAWGSAGSTDTQYF. Drawing the rest from reference TRBV30 and TRBJ2-3, the complete variable domain is SQTIHQWPATLVQPVGSPLSLECTVEGTSNPNLYWYRQAAGRGLQLLFYSVGIGQISSEVPQNLSASRPQDRQFILSSKKLLLSDSGFYLCAWGSAGSTDTQYFGPGTRLTVL.

The chain is built from TRBV3-1 (or the pseudogene TRBV3-2) and TRBJ2-5; D gene unclear. Between the trimmed V and J ends, which lost 8 bases and 2 bases, there was a span of 15 bases. Germline loops: CDR1 LGHDT, CDR2 YNNKEL (reference sequence). The CDR3 totals 14 residues. The CDR3 DNA sequence: TGTGCCAGCGCGTTGAATGGTTGGCAAGAGACCCAGTACTTC. It yields the protein CASALNGWQETQYF.

The V and J genes are TRBV7-9 and TRBJ2-7; tentative D call: TRBD1 (6 bases). The V end lost 5 bases, the J end lost 4 bases, and 18 bases lay between the germline ends. The CDR3 totals 15 residues. From germline, CDR1 is SEHNR and CDR2 FQNEAQ (reference sequence). DNA of the CDR3: TGTGCCAGCAGCCTACAGGGAAGAGGGCTGTACGAGCAGTACTTC. Its protein is CASSLQGRGLYEQYF.

This clone has a handful of counts. The chain is built from TRBV2 and TRBJ1-3; possible D gene TRBD1, 5 bases. Trimming removed 3 bases at V and 0 bases at J, with 15 bases between. The CDR3 spans 17 residues. Germline V lookup: CDR1 SNHLY, CDR2 FYNNEI. CDR3 residues: CASSEQGRSPSGNTIYF. As DNA, the CDR3 is TGTGCCAGCAGTGAGCAGGGCAGATCCCCCTCTGGAAACACCATATATTTT.

The chain has TRBV5-1 and TRBJ1-5, with D unresolved. Germline values: CDR1 SGHRS, CDR2 YFSETQ. V lost 1 base to trimming and J lost 4 bases, with 6 bases between them. The CDR3 runs to 13 residues. The CDR3 bases are TGCGCCAGCAGCTTGACAACGAATCAGCCCCAGCATTTT. This codes for CASSLTTNQPQHF.